The 9 T cell receptor beta chains presented below share a single source sample, sequenced in a study of blood T cell repertoires in COVID-19. Sequencing was performed with immunoSEQ multiplex PCR; in TCRdb, only in-frame clones are kept and a portion is missing. The top ten clones hold less than 2.5% of a sample with some 150,000 clones, more than 75% of them seen once. Sequenced sample: peripheral blood. These receptors were obtained from a man between 65 and 85 years old with acute or convalescent COVID-19.

The chain combines TRBV7-3 with TRBJ1-1, with D perhaps TRBD1 (6 bases). The CDR3 runs 15 residues. From germline, CDR1 is SGHTA and CDR2 FQGTGA. V was cut by 7 bases and J by 6 bases, with 21 bases left in between. DNA for the CDR3: TGTGCCAGCACCGTTCGCAGACAGGATGGCGCTGAAGCTTTCTTT. Encoded protein: CASTVRRQDGAEAFF.

This chain uses TRBV15 with TRBJ1-2; TRBD1 matches at 8 bases. The V and J ends lost 3 bases and 5 bases, in that order; junction bases with no gene match: 8. This CDR3 comprises 15 residues. The germline gives CDR1 LNHNV, CDR2 YYDKDF (reference sequence). The CDR3 sequence is CATSRRTGLDYGYTF. DNA for the CDR3: TGTGCCACCAGCAGGAGGACAGGGCTGGATTATGGCTACACCTTC.

The rearrangement joins TRBV20-1 to TRBJ2-7; 9 nucleotides agree with TRBD2. J lost 7 bases, V lost 6 bases, and 4 bases had no gene match. CDR1 is DFQATT, CDR2 SNEGSKA, per germline (reference sequence). The CDR3 consists of 11 residues. CDR3 nucleotides: TGCAGTGCCCTAGCGGGATGGGAGCAGTACTTC. Amino acid sequence: CSALAGWEQYF.

The rearrangement links TRBV2 to TRBJ2-7; TRBD1 matches at 8 bases. The germline V gene encodes CDR1 SNHLY and CDR2 FYNNEI. The CDR3 contains 14 residues. V was pared by 4 bases and J by 3 bases, with 5 bases of the junction left unmatched. Here the CDR3 DNA reads TGTGCCAGCAGTGGGCAGGGGGCCCTCTACGAGCAGTACTTC. Translating gives CASSGQGALYEQYF.

This rearrangement joins TRBV6-6 to TRBJ2-7; 8 bases align to TRBD1. Germline assignment: CDR1 MNHNY and CDR2 SVGAGI (reference sequence). V dropped 4 bases and J dropped 2; count of bases not matched to a gene: 4. The CDR3 totals 14 residues. The CDR3 nucleotides are TGTGCCAGCAGTTCGACAGGGGTTACCTACGAGCAGTACTTC. This gives the protein CASSSTGVTYEQYF.

As to this clone: Its ends do not fully match the called genes, so a read error is possible. The J gene is TRBJ2-2, the V gene TRBV7-7, with D tentatively TRBD2 (5 bases). Per germline, CDR1 SSHAT and CDR2 FNYEAQ (reference sequence). This CDR3 spans 13 amino acids. The CDR3 spells CASSLDSGGELFF. CDR3 bases: TGTGCTAGCAGCTTAGATTCGGGGGGGGAGCTGTTTTTT.

The chain is built from TRBV19 and TRBJ2-1; D is undetermined. V lost 3 bases to trimming and J lost 6 bases, with 12 bases between them. Looked up from germline, CDR1 is LNHDA and CDR2 is SQIVND (reference sequence). The CDR3 spans 14 residues. Here the CDR3 reads CASSINAGGNEQFF. The CDR3, as DNA: TGTGCCAGTAGTATCAATGCAGGTGGCAATGAGCAGTTCTTC. The full variable domain, rest sourced from reference TRBV19 and TRBJ2-1, is DGGITQSPKYLFRKEGQNVTLSCEQNLNHDAMYWYRQDPGQGLRLIYYSQIVNDFQKGDIAEGYSVSREKKESFPLTVTSAQKNPTAFYLCASSINAGGNEQFFGPGTRLTVL.

V usage is TRBV3-1 (or the pseudogene TRBV3-2) and J usage is TRBJ1-4, with a possible D match to TRBD1 (6 bases). The germline CDR1 and CDR2 sequences are LGHDT and YNNKEL (reference sequence). Trimming pared 1 base from V and 0 bases from J, leaving 12 bases between. This CDR3 is 17 amino acids long. The CDR3 bases are TGTGCCAGCAGCCAAGGTCAGGGACAAACAACTAATGAAAAACTGTTTTTT. The encoded protein is CASSQGQGQTTNEKLFF.

The J gene is TRBJ2-1, the V gene TRBV10-3; 12 bases agree with TRBD2. J was trimmed by 5 bases and V by 6 bases; bases with no gene match: 11. CDR3 size: 17 residues. Per germline, CDR1 ENHRY and CDR2 SYGVKD. In DNA form, the CDR3 reads TGTGCCATCAGCAAATTGAGGACTAGCGGGACCAACAATGAGCAGTTCTTC. This encodes CAISKLRTSGTNNEQFF.